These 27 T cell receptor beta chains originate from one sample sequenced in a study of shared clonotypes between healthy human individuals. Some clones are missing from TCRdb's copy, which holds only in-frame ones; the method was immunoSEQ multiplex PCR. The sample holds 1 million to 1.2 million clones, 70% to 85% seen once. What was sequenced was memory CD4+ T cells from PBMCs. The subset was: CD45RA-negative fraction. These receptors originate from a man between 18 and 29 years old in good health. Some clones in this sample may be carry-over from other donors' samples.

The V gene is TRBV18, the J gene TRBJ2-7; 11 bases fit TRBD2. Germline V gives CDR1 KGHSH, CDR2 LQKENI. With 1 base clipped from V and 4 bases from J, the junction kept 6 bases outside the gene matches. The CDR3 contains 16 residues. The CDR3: CASSPRTSGSIYEQYF. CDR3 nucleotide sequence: TGTGCCAGCTCACCACGCACTAGCGGGAGTATATACGAGCAGTACTTC.

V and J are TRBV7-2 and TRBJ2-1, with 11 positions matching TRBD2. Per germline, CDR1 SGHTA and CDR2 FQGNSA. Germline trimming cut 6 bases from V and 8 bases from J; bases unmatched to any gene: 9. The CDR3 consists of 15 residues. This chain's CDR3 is CASSHSGRAGDEQFF. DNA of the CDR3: TGTGCCAGCAGTCATAGCGGGAGGGCCGGGGATGAGCAGTTCTTC. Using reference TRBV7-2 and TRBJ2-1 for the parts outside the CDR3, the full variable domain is GAGVSQSPSNKVTEKGKDVELRCDPISGHTALYWYRQSLGQGLEFLIYFQGNSAPDKSGLPSDRFSAERTGGSVSTLTIQRTQQEDSAVYLCASSHSGRAGDEQFFGPGTRLTVL.

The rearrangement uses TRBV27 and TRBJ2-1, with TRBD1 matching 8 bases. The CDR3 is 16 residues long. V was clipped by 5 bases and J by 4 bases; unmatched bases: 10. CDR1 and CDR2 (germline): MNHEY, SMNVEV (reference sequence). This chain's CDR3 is CASSPYRGTYYNEQFF. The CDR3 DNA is TGTGCCAGCAGTCCTTACAGGGGGACATATTACAATGAGCAGTTCTTC.

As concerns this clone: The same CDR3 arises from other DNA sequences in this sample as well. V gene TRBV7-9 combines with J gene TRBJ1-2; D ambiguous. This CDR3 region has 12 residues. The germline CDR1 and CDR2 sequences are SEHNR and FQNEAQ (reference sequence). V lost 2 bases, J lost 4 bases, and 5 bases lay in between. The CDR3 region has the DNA TGTGCCAGCAGCTTAACCGTCTATGGCTACACCTTC. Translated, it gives CASSLTVYGYTF.

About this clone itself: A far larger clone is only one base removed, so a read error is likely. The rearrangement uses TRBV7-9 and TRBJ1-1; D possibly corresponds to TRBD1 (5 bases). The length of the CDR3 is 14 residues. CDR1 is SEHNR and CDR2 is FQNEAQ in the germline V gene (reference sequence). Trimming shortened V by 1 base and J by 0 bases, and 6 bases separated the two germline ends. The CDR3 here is CASSLDRMNTEAFF. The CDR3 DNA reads TGTGCCAGCAGCTTAGACAGGATGAACACTGAAGCTTTCTTT.

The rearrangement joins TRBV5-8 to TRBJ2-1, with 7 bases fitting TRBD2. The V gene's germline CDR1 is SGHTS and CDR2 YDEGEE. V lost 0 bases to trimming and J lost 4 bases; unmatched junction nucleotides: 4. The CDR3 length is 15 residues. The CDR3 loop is CASSLGLAVYNEQFF. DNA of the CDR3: TGTGCCAGCAGCTTGGGGCTAGCGGTATACAATGAGCAGTTCTTC.

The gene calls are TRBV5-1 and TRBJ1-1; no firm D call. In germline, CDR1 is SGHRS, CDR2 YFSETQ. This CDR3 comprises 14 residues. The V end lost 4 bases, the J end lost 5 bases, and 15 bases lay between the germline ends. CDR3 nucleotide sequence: TGCGCCAGCAGCAAGAGCGGGCTGGGGACTGAAGCTTTCTTT. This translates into CASSKSGLGTEAFF.

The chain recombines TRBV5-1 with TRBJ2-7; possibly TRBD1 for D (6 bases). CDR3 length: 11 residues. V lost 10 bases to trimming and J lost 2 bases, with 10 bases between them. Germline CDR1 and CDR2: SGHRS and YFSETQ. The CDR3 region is CASQGTYEQYF. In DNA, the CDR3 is TGCGCCTCCCAGGGGACCTACGAGCAGTACTTC.

As DNA, the CDR3 is TGCAGCGCCCTTGAGTCGGGGGCGTACAATGAAGCTTTCTTT. This gives the protein CSALESGAYNEAFF. The chain is built from TRBV29-1 and TRBJ1-1; a possible D gene is TRBD1 (6 bases). In germline, CDR1 is SQVTM, CDR2 ANQGSEA. The CDR3 runs 14 residues. Deletions cut 7 bases from V and 7 bases from J, with 22 bases between.

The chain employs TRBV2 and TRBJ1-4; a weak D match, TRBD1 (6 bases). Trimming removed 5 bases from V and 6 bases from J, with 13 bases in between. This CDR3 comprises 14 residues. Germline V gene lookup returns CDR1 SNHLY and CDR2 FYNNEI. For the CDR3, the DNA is TGTGCCAGCAGTTTACAGGGTGGGGATGAAAAACTGTTTTTT. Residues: CASSLQGGDEKLFF.

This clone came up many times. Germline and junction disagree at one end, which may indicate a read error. CDR3 in amino acids: CASSEGAAGSQRSALF. The CDR3 coding sequence is TGTGCCAGCAGTGAGGGAGCGGCAGGATCTCAAAGGTCCGCCCTCTTC. The gene calls are TRBV28 and TRBJ1-2; D remains ambiguous. This CDR3 region has 16 residues. Germline CDR1 is MDHEN and CDR2 is SYDVKM.

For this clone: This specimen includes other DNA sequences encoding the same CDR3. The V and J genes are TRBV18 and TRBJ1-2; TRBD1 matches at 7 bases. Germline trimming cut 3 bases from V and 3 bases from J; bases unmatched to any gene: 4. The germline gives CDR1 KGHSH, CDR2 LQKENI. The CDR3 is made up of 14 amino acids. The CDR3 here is CASSPLDRDYGYTF. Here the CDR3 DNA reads TGTGCCAGCTCACCCCTCGACAGGGACTATGGCTACACCTTC.

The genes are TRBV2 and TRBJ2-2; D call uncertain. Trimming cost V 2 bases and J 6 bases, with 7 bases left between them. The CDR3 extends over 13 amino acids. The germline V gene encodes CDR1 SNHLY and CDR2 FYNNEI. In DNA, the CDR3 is TGTGCCAGCAGTGAAATGGCGGCCGGGGAGCTGTTTTTT. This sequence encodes CASSEMAAGELFF. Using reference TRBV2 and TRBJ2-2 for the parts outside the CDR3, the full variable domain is EPEVTQTPSHQVTQMGQEVILRCVPISNHLYFYWYRQILGQKVEFLVSFYNNEISEKSEIFDDQFSVERPDGSNFTLKIRSTKLEDSAMYFCASSEMAAGELFFGEGSRLTVL.

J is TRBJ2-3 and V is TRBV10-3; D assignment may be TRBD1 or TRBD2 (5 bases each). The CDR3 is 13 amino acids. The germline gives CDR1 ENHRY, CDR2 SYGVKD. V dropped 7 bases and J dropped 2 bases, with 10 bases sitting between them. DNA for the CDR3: TGTGCCATCATGGTGGGGGACACAGATACGCAGTATTTT. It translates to CAIMVGDTDTQYF.

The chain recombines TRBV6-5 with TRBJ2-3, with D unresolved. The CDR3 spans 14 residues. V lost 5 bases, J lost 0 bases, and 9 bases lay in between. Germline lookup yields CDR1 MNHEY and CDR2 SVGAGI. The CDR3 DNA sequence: TGTGCCAGCAGTCCGTCGGTGAGCACAGATACGCAGTATTTT. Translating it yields CASSPSVSTDTQYF.

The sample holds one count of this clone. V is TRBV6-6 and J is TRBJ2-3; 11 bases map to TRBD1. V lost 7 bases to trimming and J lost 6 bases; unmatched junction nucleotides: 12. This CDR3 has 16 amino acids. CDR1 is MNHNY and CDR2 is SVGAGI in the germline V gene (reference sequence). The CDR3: CASTLTGQGGEDTQYF. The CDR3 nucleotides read TGTGCCAGCACTCTAACGGGACAGGGGGGCGAGGATACGCAGTATTTT.

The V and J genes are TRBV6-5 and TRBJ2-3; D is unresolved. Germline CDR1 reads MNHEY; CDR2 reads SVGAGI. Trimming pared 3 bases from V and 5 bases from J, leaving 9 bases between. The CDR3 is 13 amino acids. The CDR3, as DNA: TGTGCCAGCAGTTATGCTAGGGTAGATACGCAGTATTTT. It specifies CASSYARVDTQYF.

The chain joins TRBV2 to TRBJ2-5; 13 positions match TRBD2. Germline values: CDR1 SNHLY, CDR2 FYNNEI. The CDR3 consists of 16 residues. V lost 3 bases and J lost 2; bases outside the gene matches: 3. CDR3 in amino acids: CASSEGLAGYQETQYF. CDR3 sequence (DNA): TGTGCCAGCAGTGAGGGACTAGCGGGGTATCAAGAGACCCAGTACTTC.

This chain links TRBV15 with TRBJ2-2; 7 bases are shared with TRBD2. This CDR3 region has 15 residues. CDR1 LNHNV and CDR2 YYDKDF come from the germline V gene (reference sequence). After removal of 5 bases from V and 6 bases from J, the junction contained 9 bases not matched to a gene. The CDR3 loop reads CATSRGGSVPGELFF. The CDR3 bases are TGTGCCACCAGCCGGGGCGGGAGTGTCCCCGGGGAGCTGTTTTTT. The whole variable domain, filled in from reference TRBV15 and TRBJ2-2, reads DAMVIQNPRYQVTQFGKPVTLSCSQTLNHNVMYWYQQKSSQAPKLLFHYYDKDFNNEADTPDNFQSRRPNTSFCFLDIRSPGLGDTAMYLCATSRGGSVPGELFFGEGSRLTVL.

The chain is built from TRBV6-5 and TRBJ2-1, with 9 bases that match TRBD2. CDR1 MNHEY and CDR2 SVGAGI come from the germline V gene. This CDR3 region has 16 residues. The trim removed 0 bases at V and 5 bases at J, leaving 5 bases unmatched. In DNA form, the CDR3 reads TGTGCCAGCAGTTACTCGGCCCTAGCGGGAAACAATGAGCAGTTCTTC. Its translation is CASSYSALAGNNEQFF.

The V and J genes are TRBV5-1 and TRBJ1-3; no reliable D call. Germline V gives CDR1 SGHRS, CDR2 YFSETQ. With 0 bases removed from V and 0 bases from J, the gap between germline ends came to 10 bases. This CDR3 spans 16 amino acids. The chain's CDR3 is CASSLAAGGSGNTIYF. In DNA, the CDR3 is TGCGCCAGCAGCTTGGCGGCCGGTGGCTCTGGAAACACCATATATTTT.

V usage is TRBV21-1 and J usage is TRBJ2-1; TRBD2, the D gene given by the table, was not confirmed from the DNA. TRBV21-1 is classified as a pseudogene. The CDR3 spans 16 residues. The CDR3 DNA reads TGTGCCAGCCGCGTGAGCGACGGGAGCTCCTACAATGAGCAGTTCTTC. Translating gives CASRVSDGSSYNEQFF.

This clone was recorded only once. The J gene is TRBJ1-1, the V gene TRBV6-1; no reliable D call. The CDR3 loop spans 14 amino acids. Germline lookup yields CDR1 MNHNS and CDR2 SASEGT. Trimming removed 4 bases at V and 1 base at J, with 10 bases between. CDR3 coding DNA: TGTGCCAGCAGTGCTAGATCCTCGAACACTGAAGCTTTCTTT. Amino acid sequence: CASSARSSNTEAFF.

CDR3 nucleotides: TGTGCCAGCAGTCAATTCAGCCCAACCTCCTACGAGCAGTACTTC. Translating it yields CASSQFSPTSYEQYF. The chain joins TRBV5-6 to TRBJ2-7; D is uncertain. There are 15 residues in the CDR3. Germline V gene data show CDR1 as SGHDT and CDR2 as YYEEEE. The V and J ends lost 5 bases and 0 bases respectively, with 15 bases between them.

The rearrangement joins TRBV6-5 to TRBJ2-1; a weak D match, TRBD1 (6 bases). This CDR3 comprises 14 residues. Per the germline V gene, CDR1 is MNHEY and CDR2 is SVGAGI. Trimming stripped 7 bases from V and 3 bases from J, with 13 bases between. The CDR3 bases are TGTGCCAGCACCCGGACAGCTTACTACAATGAGCAGTTCTTC. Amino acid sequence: CASTRTAYYNEQFF.

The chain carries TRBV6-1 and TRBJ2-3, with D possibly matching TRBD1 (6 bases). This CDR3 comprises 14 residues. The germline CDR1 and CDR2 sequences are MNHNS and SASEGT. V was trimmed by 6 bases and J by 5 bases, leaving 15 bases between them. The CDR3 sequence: CASRDSGRGDTQYF. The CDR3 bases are TGTGCCAGCAGGGACAGCGGTCGCGGAGATACGCAGTATTTT.

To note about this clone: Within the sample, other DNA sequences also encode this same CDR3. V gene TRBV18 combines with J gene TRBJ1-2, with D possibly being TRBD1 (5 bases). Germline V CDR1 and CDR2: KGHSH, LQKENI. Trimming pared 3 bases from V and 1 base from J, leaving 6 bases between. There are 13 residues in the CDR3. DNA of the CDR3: TGTGCCAGCTCACCGACAGATAACTATGGCTACACCTTC. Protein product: CASSPTDNYGYTF.